This T cell receptor (beta chain) appears in the sequencing data of a study of vaccination and CD4 T cells after COVID-19. The overall study: Cells were stimulated with overlapping spike peptides from SARS-CoV-2, HCoV-NL63, HCoV-OC43 and HCoV-229E. Study-wide findings and caveats: Only post-vaccination samples contained a median about 86% of the reactive clones in convalescent patients.

CDR3 length: 15 residues. V shed 2 bases and J shed 4 bases, with 15 bases lying between them. CDR1 is SGDLS, CDR2 YYNGEE, per germline. Sequence data for DNA of cultured CD4+ T cells were generated by the Oncomine TCR Beta short-read assay. Investigators obtained genomic DNA by extraction from cultured CD4+ T cells. Each CDR3 protein is one row after TCRdb ran MiXCR on the PCR reads. Here the sample spans thousands of distinct CDR3 sequences, over 25% being singletons. Comments on this clonotype: Its antigen remains unknown.

Treatment indicated: roughly 10-day PBMC culture with coronavirus spike peptide pools or control peptides (ViraFEST assay). Prior to the COVID-19 pandemic (2011-2018), the unexposed donor's CD4+ T cells were collected. Peptide-pool expansion of antigen-specific T cells preceded TCR sequencing in ViraFEST. Researchers challenged CD4+ T cells from unexposed donors with SARS-CoV-2 S/N and four cold-coronavirus spikes, cells permitting. Material for sequencing was CD4+ T cells from blood, cultured in vitro. This chain uses TRBV9 with TRBJ2-5; tentative D call: TRBD2 (5 bases). The sequence was collected from a human donor in good health. CDR3 DNA sequence: TGTGCCAGCAGCGTCCAAGGTACCGAGGGAGAGACCCAGTACTTC. It encodes CASSVQGTEGETQYF. Together with reference TRBV9 and TRBJ2-5, the CDR3 gives the full variable domain: DSGVTQTPKHLITATGQRVTLRCSPRSGDLSVYWYQQSLDQGLQFLIQYYNGEERAKGNILERFSAQQFPDLHSELNLSSLELGDSALYFCASSVQGTEGETQYFGPGTRLLVL.